The 30 T cell receptor beta chains below come from one sample, sequenced in a study of T cells in Graves' hyperthyroidism and ophthalmopathy. RNA transcripts gave rise to amplified TCR beta CDR3 regions. An initial round of RT-PCR targeting the TCR CDR3 relied on the HTBI primer set. TCRdb used MiXCR to reprocess the multiplex PCR reads, holding one entry per CDR3 protein. The repertoire holds around 580,000 distinct CDR3 sequences, around 45% seen once, with about 8% in the top ten. Sequencing input: peripheral blood or thyroid tissue (not recorded which). The receptors were gathered from a woman aged 18-29 years with Graves' hyperthyroidism.

As to this clonotype: This may come from a read error, since a much larger clone is one base off. The V and J genes are TRBV10-3 and TRBJ2-7; the D is unclear. The germline V gene has CDR1 ENHRY and CDR2 SYGVKD. CDR3 length equals 13 residues. V lost 3 bases, J lost 3 bases, and 9 bases lay in between. As DNA, the CDR3 is TGTGCCATCAGTGAAAGTCCTCACTACGAGCAGTACTTC. Its translation: CAISESPHYEQYF.

V usage is TRBV19 and J usage is TRBJ1-1, with TRBD1 matching over 9 bases. The germline V gene has CDR1 LNHDA and CDR2 SQIVND (reference sequence). This CDR3 contains 15 residues. Losses at the gene ends were 6 bases for V and 14 bases for J; bases not matched to a gene: 19. As DNA, the CDR3 is TGTGCCAGTAGGGGCAAGGACAGGGGAGACAATGAGCAGTTCTTT. Amino acids: CASRGKDRGDNEQFF.

The chain uses TRBV7-3 and TRBJ2-3, with 7 positions matching TRBD2. V lost 1 base to trimming and J lost 1 base; unmatched junction nucleotides: 8. Germline V gene lookup returns CDR1 SGHTA and CDR2 FQGTGA. This CDR3 is built from 17 residues. The CDR3 DNA is TGTGCCAGCAGCTTAAATCCCAGCGCGGGGGGCACAGATACGCAGTATTTT. It codes for CASSLNPSAGGTDTQYF.

This chain connects TRBV29-1 to TRBJ2-6; 7 positions match TRBD2. CDR3 length: 16 residues. V shed 0 bases and J 4 bases; nucleotides not matched to a gene: 6. Per the germline V gene, CDR1 is SQVTM and CDR2 is ANQGSEA. The CDR3 bases are TGCAGCGTTGAAGAGGCGGGAGATGGAGGGGCCAACGTCCTGACTTTC. It codes for CSVEEAGDGGANVLTF.

This clonotype was counted ten times or more. The chain is built from TRBV25-1 and TRBJ1-1, with 7 bases fitting TRBD1. Germline V gives CDR1 MGHDK, CDR2 SYGVNS. The CDR3 totals 11 residues. The trim removed 8 bases at V and 10 bases at J, leaving 7 bases unmatched. In DNA form, the CDR3 reads TGTGCCAGCCGAACAGGGGACGTAGCTTTCTTT. Encoded protein: CASRTGDVAFF.

This clonotype was picked up one time. As the CDR3 is not closed by the conserved phenylalanine or tryptophan, this likely results from a read error. No DNA is shown, since the ends of the CDR3 on it are uncertain; the CDR3 is the one TCRdb lists. The J gene is TRBJ2-2, the V gene TRBV15. Per the germline V gene, CDR1 is LNHNV and CDR2 is YYDKDF (reference sequence). The CDR3 is 13 residues long, counting both termini. The CDR3 loop reads CATRTEEHRGAVV.

CDR3 bases: TGTGCCAGTAGTCTCAGAGTCCTAGCGGGAGTATACGAGCAGTACTTC. Translated, it gives CASSLRVLAGVYEQYF. This chain links TRBV19 with TRBJ2-7; 10 positions match TRBD2. Germline CDR1 is LNHDA and CDR2 is SQIVND (reference sequence). The CDR3 has 16 amino acids. Trimming removed 5 bases from V and 4 bases from J; junction bases left unmatched: 11.

This clonotype was detected many times. The V gene is TRBV20-1, the J gene TRBJ2-2, with D possibly TRBD2 on 6 matching bases. The CDR3 runs 17 residues. Germline V CDR1 and CDR2: DFQATT, SNEGSKA (reference sequence). V was clipped by 1 base and J by 2 bases, with 17 bases between them. The CDR3, as DNA: TGCAGTGCTAGAGGGGTGGCGGGACCGTACAACACCGGGGAGCTGTTTTTT. Encoded protein: CSARGVAGPYNTGELFF.

In this sample, this clonotype turned up many times. J is TRBJ2-7 and V is TRBV12-3 or TRBV12-4; 7 bases map to TRBD1. V was pared by 6 bases and J by 3 bases, with 5 bases of the junction left unmatched. The CDR3 has 13 residues. CDR3 region: CASRSTGIYEQYF. DNA for the CDR3: TGTGCCAGCAGATCGACAGGGATCTACGAGCAGTACTTC.

The genes are TRBV4-1 and TRBJ2-2, with 11 bases lining up with TRBD1. V shed 0 bases, J shed 4 bases, and the junction held 4 bases outside the gene matches. The length of the CDR3 is 17 residues. Germline CDR1 is MGHRA and CDR2 is YSYEKL. The CDR3 protein is CASSQEGGQGGTGELFF. The CDR3 DNA follows: TGCGCCAGCAGCCAAGAGGGGGGACAGGGGGGCACCGGGGAGCTGTTTTTT.

This clonotype has only a few counts. The V call is TRBV2, the J call TRBJ2-5; TRBD2 agrees at 9 bases. The DNA end is a closer match to TRBJ2-4, so the J assignment may be wrong. This CDR3 region has 16 residues. CDR1 is SNHLY, CDR2 FYNNEI, per germline. CDR3 sequence: CASIRREGQRENIQYF. CDR3 bases: TGTGCCAGCATCAGGCGGGAGGGCCAGAGGGAAAACATTCAGTACTTC.

This chain uses TRBV24-1 with TRBJ2-6; the match to TRBD1 covers 7 bases. CDR1 KGHDR and CDR2 SFDVKD come from the germline V gene. Trimming at V came to 1 base and at J to 0 bases, leaving 5 bases not matched to a gene. The CDR3 loop spans 18 amino acids. DNA for the CDR3: TGTGCCACCAGTGATTTCCGGGACAGAGTCTCTGGGGCCAACGTCCTGACTTTC. Translating it yields CATSDFRDRVSGANVLTF.

This clonotype was seen at least ten times. CDR3: CASSVSSRTYEQYF. Here the CDR3 DNA reads TGTGCCAGCAGCGTGTCTAGCAGGACCTACGAGCAGTACTTC. The J gene is TRBJ2-7, the V gene TRBV9, with D possibly being TRBD2 (5 bases). This CDR3 has 14 residues. V lost 2 bases, J lost 2 bases, and 11 bases lay in between. Germline V gene lookup returns CDR1 SGDLS and CDR2 YYNGEE.

At least ten counts were recorded for this clonotype. The genes are TRBV6-5 and TRBJ2-7; no clear D. CDR3 size: 15 residues. Between the trimmed V and J ends, which lost 6 bases and 3 bases, there was a span of 18 bases. The germline gives CDR1 MNHEY, CDR2 SVGAGI. The CDR3 region is CASSHPRTRNYEQYF. Written as DNA, the CDR3 is TGTGCCAGCAGCCATCCGAGGACGCGTAACTACGAGCAGTACTTC.

This clonotype was found many times. The chain recombines TRBV20-1 with TRBJ2-2, with D uncertain. This CDR3 has 17 residues. V dropped 0 bases and J dropped 1 base, with 15 bases sitting between them. From germline, CDR1 is DFQATT and CDR2 SNEGSKA (reference sequence). CDR3 in DNA: TGCAGTGCTAGAGATTTAATCCAGCTGGGGAACACCGGGGAGCTGTTTTTT. It codes for CSARDLIQLGNTGELFF.

The chain has TRBV10-3 and TRBJ2-5; no clear D. This CDR3 is built from 13 residues. V was clipped by 5 bases and J by 7 bases, with 14 bases between them. The germline CDR1 and CDR2 sequences are ENHRY and SYGVKD. CDR3 sequence: CAISPNDGATQYF. As DNA, the CDR3 is TGTGCCATCAGTCCAAATGACGGTGCGACCCAGTACTTC.

V is TRBV11-3 and J is TRBJ2-6; 8 bases agree with TRBD2. V lost 8 bases, J lost 4 bases, and 4 bases stayed unmatched. This CDR3 region has 14 residues. Germline CDR1 and CDR2: SGHNT and YENEEA. The CDR3 sequence is CASGRTSGANVLTF. The DNA for the CDR3 is TGTGCCAGCGGCAGGACTAGCGGGGCCAACGTCCTGACTTTC.

There are many counts of this clonotype. This chain uses TRBV7-9 with TRBJ1-2, with 10 nucleotides matching TRBD1. The trim removed 5 bases at V and 4 bases at J, leaving 7 bases unmatched. The length of the CDR3 is 15 residues. The germline CDR1 and CDR2 sequences are SEHNR and FQNEAQ (reference sequence). The CDR3 sequence is CASSHWDRGSYGYTF. CDR3 in DNA: TGTGCCAGCAGCCACTGGGACAGGGGTTCCTATGGCTACACCTTC.

The CDR3 sequence: CASSPSGDTQYF. The CDR3 nucleotides read TGTGCCAGCAGCCCTTCGGGGGATACGCAGTATTTT. The gene calls are TRBV7-2 and TRBJ2-3; maybe TRBD2 (5 bases). The germline V gene encodes CDR1 SGHTA and CDR2 FQGNSA. The V end was cut by 5 bases, the J end by 6 bases, with 9 bases between. The CDR3 has 12 amino acids.

This clonotype was picked up many times. The CDR3 DNA is TGTGCCAGCAGTGCGACTAGCGGGACCCTCTACGAGCAGTACTTC. Translation: CASSATSGTLYEQYF. The V call is TRBV4-2, the J call TRBJ2-7; 11 nucleotides line up with TRBD2. Germline CDR1 is LGHNA and CDR2 is YNFKEQ. The CDR3 runs 15 residues. The V segment lost 6 bases and the J segment 3 bases; nucleotides outside the gene matches: 7.

CDR3 protein: CAISENLAGTQENSPLHF. CDR3 bases: TGTGCCATCAGCGAGAATTTGGCAGGGACCCAAGAAAATTCACCCCTCCACTTT. The chain carries TRBV10-3 and TRBJ1-6; tentatively, D is TRBD1 (5 bases). The germline CDR1 and CDR2 sequences are ENHRY and SYGVKD. V was pared by 6 bases and J by 7 bases, with 25 bases between. There are 18 residues in the CDR3.

The chain links TRBV7-9 to TRBJ2-5, with 8 positions matching TRBD1. Germline CDR1 and CDR2: SEHNR and FQNEAQ (reference sequence). The CDR3 is made up of 15 amino acids. The ends lost 1 base at V and 5 bases at J; junction bases unmatched: 6. CDR3: CASSLGQGKMETQYF. Here the CDR3 DNA reads TGTGCCAGCAGCTTAGGACAGGGGAAGATGGAGACCCAGTACTTC. Based on the CDR3 plus reference TRBV7-9 and TRBJ2-5, the full variable domain is DTGVSQNPRHKITKRGQNVTFRCDPISEHNRLYWYRQTLGQGPEFLTYFQNEAQLEKSRLLSDRFSAERPKGSFSTLEIQRTEQGDSAMYLCASSLGQGKMETQYFGPGTRLLVL.

The sample holds many counts of this clonotype. The chain recombines TRBV19 with TRBJ2-2; TRBD2 aligns across 8 bases. Trimming cost V 3 bases and J 1 base; bases outside gene matches: 7. In germline, CDR1 is LNHDA, CDR2 SQIVND (reference sequence). The CDR3 is 17 amino acids. The CDR3 region has the DNA TGTGCCAGTAGTATCGCCCGAGCGGGAGTGAACACCGGGGAGCTGTTTTTT. Translated, it gives CASSIARAGVNTGELFF.

The V and J genes are TRBV7-8 and TRBJ2-5; 8 positions agree with TRBD1. Germline V lookup: CDR1 SGHVS, CDR2 FQNEAQ. Unmatched junction bases numbered 11, after V lost 5 bases and J lost 9 bases. The CDR3 extends over 14 amino acids. The DNA for the CDR3 is TGTGCCAGCAGCGCACAGGGACAGGCCCTGGCCCAGTACTTC. It specifies CASSAQGQALAQYF. The whole variable domain, filled in from reference TRBV7-8 and TRBJ2-5, reads GAGVSQSPRYKVAKRGQDVALRCDPISGHVSLFWYQQALGQGPEFLTYFQNEAQLDKSGLPSDRFFAERPEGSVSTLKIQRTQQEDSAVYLCASSAQGQALAQYFGPGTRLLVL.

This clonotype was picked up many times. The genes are TRBV27 and TRBJ2-7, with D unclear. Trimming took 5 bases from V and 5 from J, leaving 10 bases between them. Germline V gene sequence: CDR1 MNHEY, CDR2 SMNVEV (reference sequence). The CDR3 loop spans 12 amino acids. The chain's CDR3 is CASSPSGHEQYF. In nucleotides, the CDR3 is TGTGCCAGCAGTCCTTCTGGCCACGAGCAGTACTTC.

To note about this clonotype: Sequence at one end of the junction differs from germline and may be a read error. DNA of the CDR3: TGTGCCAGCAGCCTCTTGGGCGGGAGCGCCACCTACGAGCAGTCCTTC. This encodes CASSLLGGSATYEQSF. The chain carries TRBV4-1 and TRBJ2-7, with 7 bases identical to TRBD2. This CDR3 is 16 amino acids long. Germline V gene data show CDR1 as MGHRA and CDR2 as YSYEKL.

This clonotype was detected ten times or more. J is TRBJ2-7 and V is TRBV5-5; possible D gene TRBD1, 6 bases. There are 14 residues in the CDR3. The germline CDR1 and CDR2 sequences are SGHKS and YYEKEE (reference sequence). Trimming stripped 1 base from V and 2 bases from J, with 10 bases between. The CDR3 loop is CASSLMAGAYEQYF. In DNA, the CDR3 is TGTGCCAGCAGCTTGATGGCAGGGGCCTACGAGCAGTACTTC.

This clonotype was seen only a few times. The J gene is TRBJ2-2, the V gene TRBV7-2, with D maybe TRBD2 (5 bases). CDR1 and CDR2 from the germline V gene are SGHTA and FQGNSA. The CDR3 has 14 amino acids. Between the trimmed V and J ends, which lost 3 bases and 7 bases, there was a span of 12 bases. CDR3 region: CASSFEGTSGELFF. The CDR3, as DNA: TGTGCCAGCAGCTTTGAGGGAACTAGCGGGGAGCTGTTTTTT.

At least ten counts were recorded for this clonotype. The genes are TRBV7-9 and TRBJ2-5; D uncertain. CDR3 size: 13 residues. With 2 bases removed from V and 3 bases from J, the gap between germline ends came to 7 bases. The germline CDR1 and CDR2 sequences are SEHNR and FQNEAQ (reference sequence). The CDR3 spells CASSLLEEETQYF. CDR3 nucleotide sequence: TGTGCCAGCAGCTTACTAGAAGAAGAGACCCAGTACTTC.

The gene calls are TRBV2 and TRBJ1-5; D is ambiguous. CDR3 length equals 12 residues. Per the germline V gene, CDR1 is SNHLY and CDR2 is FYNNEI. V gave up 2 bases and J gave up 16 bases, with 15 bases separating them. The CDR3 DNA sequence: TGTGCCAGCAGTGAAAATGGCCAGGTCCGTCATTTT. Residues: CASSENGQVRHF. Drawing the rest from reference TRBV2 and TRBJ1-5, the complete variable domain is EPEVTQTPSHQVTQMGQEVILRCVPISNHLYFYWYRQILGQKVEFLVSFYNNEISEKSEIFDDQFSVERPDGSNFTLKIRSTKLEDSAMYFCASSENGQVRHFGDGTRLSIL.